This is a list of T cell receptor beta chains from one sample in a study of cytomegalovirus exposure and HLA in healthy donors. The method was immunoSEQ multiplex PCR; TCRdb's version includes in-frame clones alone and lacks a portion of them. Here the sample spans about 67,000 clones, around 89% being singletons. Sequencing was performed on PBMCs. The receptors come from a woman in her 30s in good health and CMV-seropositive. CDR3s include the opening cysteine and the closing phenylalanine or tryptophan. Each record gives: clone size, V gene, CDR3 protein. Some rows have no size entry. The others give once, few or many, or a class for an expanded clone.

NA TRBV27 CASSFSGVGQPQHF
NA TRBV7-9 CASTRSSGRAYTGELFF
NA TRBV19 CASREWDTEAFF
NA TRBV15 CATSGTNQPQHF
NA TRBV6-1 CASAETSGSYEQYF
NA TRBV4-2 CASSQDSGTPEQFF
NA TRBV28 CASSSLTGAPAKNIQYF
NA TRBV16 CASSQGAGTYNEQFF
once TRBV15 CATSRGLAGVQDTQYF
NA TRBV6-6 CASRDTWHEQFF
NA TRBV27 CASIFFMGMSRTGLAIWADTQYF
few TRBV4-1 CASSARTGSGGELFF
NA TRBV5-1 CASSLAEAYGYTF
NA TRBV6-4 CASSDLAGSYNEQFF
once TRBV5-6 CASSLGFGETQYF
once TRBV27 CASRGHRAYGYTF
NA TRBV5-8 CASSLVGGSNYGYTF
NA TRBV4-2 CASSTTLGLAGEDEQFF
once TRBV5-6 CASSWGQGHMNTEAFF
NA TRBV28 CASSLTATSGERETQYF